The 25 T cell receptor beta chains in this list originate from one sample, sequenced in a study of T cell changes during pregnancy in multiple sclerosis. Only in-frame clones appear in the TCRdb table, and some are missing; sequencing was by immunoSEQ multiplex PCR. There are 85,000 to 100,000 clones in the sample; approximately 93% occur only once, and about 0.98% lies in the top ten. This material consisted of peripheral blood, taken after pregnancy. The receptors come from a female donor with multiple sclerosis, enrolled in a pregnancy study.

The J gene is TRBJ1-1, the V gene TRBV18; perhaps TRBD1 as D (6 bases). The germline CDR1 and CDR2 sequences are KGHSH and LQKENI. V lost 4 bases and J 2 bases, leaving 8 bases between the germline ends. The CDR3 runs 13 residues. In DNA form, the CDR3 reads TGTGCCAGCTCACGGGGGGGCAACACTGAAGCTTTCTTT. It codes for CASSRGGNTEAFF.

The chain couples TRBV9 to TRBJ2-3, with 11 bases lining up with TRBD1. With V trimmed by 3 bases and J by 3 bases, 6 bases remained unmatched. The CDR3 is 16 residues long. The germline V gene encodes CDR1 SGDLS and CDR2 YYNGEE. The CDR3, as DNA: TGTGCCAGCAGCGGTTACCGGGACAGGGGGACAGATACGCAGTATTTT. It codes for CASSGYRDRGTDTQYF. Together with reference TRBV9 and TRBJ2-3, the CDR3 gives the full variable domain: DSGVTQTPKHLITATGQRVTLRCSPRSGDLSVYWYQQSLDQGLQFLIQYYNGEERAKGNILERFSAQQFPDLHSELNLSSLELGDSALYFCASSGYRDRGTDTQYFGPGTRLTVL.

The chain combines TRBV28 with TRBJ2-7, with 12 bases that match TRBD2. The ends lost 2 bases at V and 5 bases at J; junction bases unmatched: 7. Germline V lookup: CDR1 MDHEN, CDR2 SYDVKM. The CDR3 is 16 residues long. This CDR3 is CASSLATSGRENEQYF. Here the CDR3 DNA reads TGTGCCAGCAGTTTAGCGACTAGCGGGAGAGAAAACGAGCAGTACTTC.

The CDR3 DNA sequence: TGCGCCAGCAGCCAAGGGACAGGGGTCGCTGGGGCCAACGTCCTGACTTTC. The encoded protein is CASSQGTGVAGANVLTF. This chain links TRBV4-1 with TRBJ2-6; 9 nucleotides agree with TRBD1. V lost 1 base, J lost 2 bases, and 3 bases stayed unmatched. The CDR3 consists of 17 residues. Germline V gene sequence: CDR1 MGHRA, CDR2 YSYEKL.

This chain links TRBV7-6 with TRBJ1-4; D remains unclear. The V end was cut by 10 bases, the J end by 8 bases, with 17 bases between. The CDR3 is 13 residues long. Germline lookup yields CDR1 SGHVS and CDR2 FNYEAQ. The CDR3 coding sequence is TGTGCCACCATGGGCGGACGGGAAGAAAAACTGTTTTTT. Its protein is CATMGGREEKLFF.

V and J are TRBV30 and TRBJ2-3, with D unresolved. The ends were cut back, 4 bases at V and 2 bases at J, with 7 bases in the middle. There are 12 residues in the CDR3. Looked up from germline, CDR1 is GTSNPN and CDR2 is SVGIG (reference sequence). The CDR3 sequence: CAWTTITDTQYF. The CDR3, as DNA: TGTGCCTGGACTACGATCACAGATACGCAGTATTTT.

The gene calls are TRBV11-2 and TRBJ2-6; no definite D call. Germline CDR1 and CDR2: SGHAT and FQNNGV. CDR3 length equals 17 residues. The ends were cut back, 0 bases at V and 0 bases at J, with 9 bases in the middle. The CDR3 is CASSLDVRSSGANVLTF. CDR3 in DNA: TGTGCCAGCAGCTTAGATGTCCGGAGCTCTGGGGCCAACGTCCTGACTTTC.

The V gene is TRBV9, the J gene TRBJ2-5; 10 bases are a match to TRBD2. Trimming cost V 0 bases and J 5 bases; bases outside gene matches: 7. This CDR3 region has 16 residues. From germline, CDR1 is SGDLS and CDR2 YYNGEE. The CDR3 protein is CASSVELAGGRETQYF. CDR3 nucleotides: TGTGCCAGCAGCGTAGAATTAGCGGGAGGTCGGGAGACCCAGTACTTC.

The rearrangement uses TRBV10-3 and TRBJ1-1; 7 bases line up with TRBD1. The germline gives CDR1 ENHRY, CDR2 SYGVKD. With V trimmed by 4 bases and J by 5 bases, 10 bases remained unmatched. The CDR3 covers 15 residues. The CDR3 nucleotides are TGTGCCATCAGTGGAGTACAGGGGTTAGGGACTGAAGCTTTCTTT. Its protein is CAISGVQGLGTEAFF.

V gene TRBV7-6 combines with J gene TRBJ2-5, with 8 bases aligning to TRBD2. V shed 1 base and J 5 bases; nucleotides not matched to a gene: 3. The germline gives CDR1 SGHVS, CDR2 FNYEAQ. CDR3 length: 14 amino acids. The CDR3 bases are TGTGCCAGCAGCTTAGGGACTAGCAGGGAGACCCAGTACTTC. This sequence encodes CASSLGTSRETQYF.

The chain uses TRBV6-1 and TRBJ1-2; D not certain. V was clipped by 2 bases and J by 4 bases, with 11 bases between them. CDR1 is MNHNS and CDR2 is SASEGT in the germline V gene. This CDR3 has 14 residues. CDR3 in DNA: TGTGCCAGCAGTGAACTAGGTCAGAGCTATGGCTACACCTTC. It specifies CASSELGQSYGYTF.

This clone showed up just a few times. The CDR3 loop reads CASSPDFNYGYTF. In nucleotides, the CDR3 is TGTGCCAGCAGCCCCGACTTTAACTATGGCTACACCTTC. The chain has TRBV5-5 and TRBJ1-2, with no clear D. CDR3 length: 13 residues. Germline CDR1 reads SGHKS; CDR2 reads YYEKEE (reference sequence). V lost 4 bases and J lost 1, with 8 bases in between. The full variable domain, with the rest looked up from reference TRBV5-5 and TRBJ1-2, is DAGVTQSPTHLIKTRGQQVTLRCSPISGHKSVSWYQQVLGQGPQFIFQYYEKEERGRGNFPDRFSARQFPNYSSELNVNALLLGDSALYLCASSPDFNYGYTFGSGTRLTVV.

The chain links TRBV5-8 to TRBJ1-5; the D gene is possibly TRBD1 (5 bases). Between the trimmed V and J ends, which lost 5 bases and 5 bases, there was a span of 23 bases. The CDR3 contains 17 residues. CDR1 SGHTS and CDR2 YDEGEE come from the germline V gene. Here the CDR3 DNA reads TGTGCCAGCAGTCGGAACACTGGACATGCGGCGGATCAGCCCCAGCATTTT. Amino acids: CASSRNTGHAADQPQHF. The full variable domain, rest sourced from reference TRBV5-8 and TRBJ1-5, is EAGVTQSPTHLIKTRGQQATLRCSPISGHTSVYWYQQALGLGLQFLLWYDEGEERNRGNFPPRFSGRQFPNYSSELNVNALELEDSALYLCASSRNTGHAADQPQHFGDGTRLSIL.

The V call is TRBV2, the J call TRBJ1-2; D remains ambiguous. Germline V lookup: CDR1 SNHLY, CDR2 FYNNEI. The CDR3 is 14 residues long. V was pared by 4 bases and J by 7 bases, with 16 bases between. CDR3 nucleotide sequence: TGTGCCAGCAGTGTGTCTGCGCACTACGTTGGCTACACCTTC. Translating gives CASSVSAHYVGYTF.

This clone was observed a single time. The gene calls are TRBV19 and TRBJ1-1; D might be TRBD1 (5 bases). The CDR3 has 13 residues. Germline loops: CDR1 LNHDA, CDR2 SQIVND (reference sequence). V was trimmed by 1 base and J by 8 bases, leaving 11 bases between them. CDR3 sequence: CASSIAPTEEAFF. CDR3 bases: TGTGCCAGTAGTATAGCCCCGACAGAGGAAGCTTTCTTT. The whole variable domain, remainder taken from reference TRBV19 and TRBJ1-1, is DGGITQSPKYLFRKEGQNVTLSCEQNLNHDAMYWYRQDPGQGLRLIYYSQIVNDFQKGDIAEGYSVSREKKESFPLTVTSAQKNPTAFYLCASSIAPTEEAFFGQGTRLTVV.

The chain uses TRBV2 and TRBJ2-1; 7 bases align to TRBD1. This CDR3 is 13 amino acids long. V shed 5 bases, J shed 6 bases, and the junction held 4 bases outside the gene matches. Germline lookup yields CDR1 SNHLY and CDR2 FYNNEI. The CDR3 coding sequence is TGTGCCAGCAGTATCCGACAGGGCAATGAGCAGTTCTTC. Amino acids: CASSIRQGNEQFF.

This clone turned up a few times. Other DNA sequences in the sample encode the same CDR3. This chain connects TRBV5-1 to TRBJ2-5; TRBD2 matches at 7 bases. Per the germline V gene, CDR1 is SGHRS and CDR2 is YFSETQ. V dropped 0 bases and J dropped 4; count of bases not matched to a gene: 0. The CDR3 is 13 amino acids. Written as DNA, the CDR3 is TGCGCCAGCAGCTTGGCGGGAGGAGAGACCCAGTACTTC. Residues: CASSLAGGETQYF. The full variable domain, in which reference TRBV5-1 and TRBJ2-5 provide the parts outside the CDR3, is KAGVTQTPRYLIKTRGQQVTLSCSPISGHRSVSWYQQTPGQGLQFLFEYFSETQRNKGNFPGRFSGRQFSNSRSEMNVSTLELGDSALYLCASSLAGGETQYFGPGTRLLVL.

The V and J genes are TRBV29-1 and TRBJ2-1; maybe TRBD1 (5 bases). Germline V gene sequence: CDR1 SQVTM, CDR2 ANQGSEA. V was cut by 8 bases and J by 4 bases, with 15 bases left in between. The CDR3 length is 13 residues. CDR3 protein: CSSEVGAYNEQFF. CDR3 nucleotides: TGCAGCTCCGAAGTTGGGGCTTACAATGAGCAGTTCTTC.

The chain is built from TRBV11-2 and TRBJ1-5; 7 positions agree with TRBD1. This CDR3 is 15 amino acids long. Germline V lookup: CDR1 SGHAT, CDR2 FQNNGV. The V gene end was trimmed by 1 base and the J gene end by 5 bases; junction bases not matched to a gene: 5. CDR3 nucleotide sequence: TGTGCCAGCAGCTTAGCGGGACAGAGCTATCAGCCCCAGCATTTT. Residues: CASSLAGQSYQPQHF.

The chain links TRBV5-1 to TRBJ2-7; D call uncertain. The germline gives CDR1 SGHRS, CDR2 YFSETQ. CDR3 length equals 14 residues. V gave up 1 base and J gave up 2 bases, with 10 bases separating them. CDR3 sequence reads: CASSLRGKAYEQYF. In nucleotides, the CDR3 is TGCGCCAGCAGCTTGAGAGGAAAAGCCTACGAGCAGTACTTC.

The chain recombines TRBV28 with TRBJ2-7, with 10 bases lining up with TRBD2. Trimming cost V 5 bases and J 2 bases; bases outside gene matches: 9. Germline V gene data show CDR1 as MDHEN and CDR2 as SYDVKM. The CDR3 extends over 16 amino acids. Here the CDR3 reads CASSPRLAGLAYEQYF. The DNA for the CDR3 is TGTGCCAGCAGTCCCAGACTAGCGGGCCTAGCCTACGAGCAGTACTTC.

The chain uses TRBV7-6 and TRBJ2-2; 8 nucleotides align to TRBD1. The germline CDR1 and CDR2 sequences are SGHVS and FNYEAQ. V lost 5 bases to trimming and J lost 1 base; unmatched junction nucleotides: 3. The CDR3 runs to 15 residues. CDR3 loop: CASSPTGVNTGELFF. The DNA for the CDR3 is TGTGCCAGCAGCCCGACAGGGGTGAACACCGGGGAGCTGTTTTTT.

The rearrangement joins TRBV7-9 to TRBJ2-5, with a possible D match to TRBD1 (6 bases). The CDR3 covers 14 residues. V was cut by 5 bases and J by 4 bases, with 14 bases left in between. Germline V lookup: CDR1 SEHNR, CDR2 FQNEAQ (reference sequence). CDR3 sequence reads: CASSLRGGVETQYF. The CDR3, as DNA: TGTGCCAGCAGCCTCAGAGGGGGTGTAGAGACCCAGTACTTC.

The rearrangement uses TRBV4-1 and TRBJ2-3; 10 bases line up with TRBD1. Germline-derived CDR1 and CDR2 are MGHRA and YSYEKL. CDR3 length: 17 amino acids. Germline trimming cut 0 bases from V and 6 bases from J; bases unmatched to any gene: 9. CDR3 DNA: TGCGCCAGCAGCCAAGATCCGATGACAGGGGGCGACGATACGCAGTATTTT. Translated: CASSQDPMTGGDDTQYF.

This rearrangement joins TRBV4-1 to TRBJ2-4; 7 nucleotides agree with TRBD1. Germline values: CDR1 MGHRA, CDR2 YSYEKL. The length of the CDR3 is 15 residues. V was clipped by 6 bases and J by 7 bases; unmatched bases: 12. The CDR3 sequence: CASSPPGTARNIQYF. The CDR3 DNA sequence: TGCGCCAGCAGTCCACCCGGGACAGCTAGGAACATTCAGTACTTC.